The 26 T cell receptor beta chains below were found in one sample sequenced in a study of cytomegalovirus exposure and HLA in healthy donors. This table comes from immunoSEQ multiplex PCR, and its TCRdb copy is limited to in-frame clones, with some not included. The table shows under 250,000 clones, with roughly three quarters occurring only once. Sequenced: PBMCs. Receptor source: a woman in her 30s in good health and CMV-seronegative.

The rearrangement joins TRBV5-4 to TRBJ2-5; D not resolved. Trimming removed 1 base at V and 5 bases at J, with 9 bases between. This CDR3 is 13 amino acids long. Germline V gene lookup returns CDR1 SGHNT and CDR2 YYREEE (reference sequence). The CDR3 region has the DNA TGTGCCAGCAGCTTGAACCAGGTGGAGACCCAGTACTTC. Amino acid sequence: CASSLNQVETQYF.

This clone was picked up one time. The J gene is TRBJ1-1, the V gene TRBV29-1; D gene unclear. V lost 4 bases and J 5 bases, leaving 17 bases between the germline ends. Germline V gene data show CDR1 as SQVTM and CDR2 as ANQGSEA. CDR3 length: 14 amino acids. The CDR3 bases are TGCAGCGTTGGACTTCTGGCATCGTGGACTGAAGCTTTCTTT. Encoded protein: CSVGLLASWTEAFF.

The table lists this clone with a count of one. V gene TRBV5-6 combines with J gene TRBJ1-6; TRBD1 matches 10 bases. V was pared by 4 bases and J by 6 bases, with 7 bases of the junction left unmatched. The germline gives CDR1 SGHDT, CDR2 YYEEEE. The CDR3 contains 16 residues. DNA for the CDR3: TGTGCCAGCAGCCTGGGGGACAGGGGTTTTAATTCACCCCTCCACTTT. Translation gives CASSLGDRGFNSPLHF. Using reference TRBV5-6 and TRBJ1-6 for the parts outside the CDR3, the full variable domain is DAGVTQSPTHLIKTRGQQVTLRCSPKSGHDTVSWYQQALGQGPQFIFQYYEEEERQRGNFPDRFSGHQFPNYSSELNVNALLLGDSALYLCASSLGDRGFNSPLHFGNGTRLTVT.

The chain is built from TRBV18 and TRBJ2-1; TRBD1 aligns across 8 bases. CDR1 and CDR2 (germline): KGHSH, LQKENI. The ends lost 2 bases at V and 7 bases at J; junction bases unmatched: 7. The length of the CDR3 is 15 residues. The CDR3 nucleotides are TGTGCCAGCTCACCAACAGGGGGGCTACCGAATGAGCAGTTCTTC. It is translated as CASSPTGGLPNEQFF. Supplemented by reference TRBV18 and TRBJ2-1, the full variable domain reads NAGVMQNPRHLVRRRGQEARLRCSPMKGHSHVYWYRQLPEEGLKFMVYLQKENIIDESGMPKERFSAEFPKEGPSILRIQQVVRGDSAAYFCASSPTGGLPNEQFFGPGTRLTVL.

The chain combines TRBV5-8 with TRBJ2-1; D is unclear. Per the germline V gene, CDR1 is SGHTS and CDR2 is YDEGEE. The CDR3 consists of 13 residues. Trimming took off 4 bases at V and 8 bases at J, with 13 bases between the two ends. This CDR3 reads CASSPTTGYEQFF. CDR3 DNA: TGTGCCAGCAGCCCTACTACGGGTTATGAGCAGTTCTTC.

This clone came up a few times. The genes are TRBV6-1 and TRBJ1-1; D is possibly TRBD1 (6 bases). Germline values: CDR1 MNHNS, CDR2 SASEGT. V was pared by 7 bases and J by 6 bases, with 15 bases between. The CDR3 consists of 13 residues. The CDR3 loop reads CASNEQGWSEAFF. CDR3 DNA sequence: TGTGCCAGCAACGAACAGGGTTGGTCTGAAGCTTTCTTT.

This chain connects TRBV29-1 to TRBJ2-1; 12 bases line up with TRBD2. The CDR3 runs to 17 residues. Germline values: CDR1 SQVTM, CDR2 ANQGSEA. Germline trimming cut 1 base from V and 8 bases from J; bases unmatched to any gene: 12. The CDR3 bases are TGCAGCGTTGAAGGTCCTCGGACTAGCGGGATGGGGGATGAGCAGTTCTTC. It yields the protein CSVEGPRTSGMGDEQFF.

This clone has just a few counts. V and J are TRBV5-1 and TRBJ1-5, with D tentatively TRBD1 (6 bases). CDR3 length equals 14 residues. Deletions cut 4 bases from V and 7 bases from J, with 15 bases between. Germline V lookup: CDR1 SGHRS, CDR2 YFSETQ. CDR3 amino acids: CASSPQGRGQPQHF. The CDR3 bases are TGCGCCAGCAGCCCACAGGGAAGAGGGCAGCCCCAGCATTTT.

This clone was seen only once. The chain carries TRBV5-6 and TRBJ2-3; D gene unclear. V lost 1 base to trimming and J lost 0 bases, with 9 bases between them. Germline V CDR1 and CDR2: SGHDT, YYEEEE. The CDR3 has 15 residues. CDR3 in amino acids: CASSLPPSSTDTQYF. CDR3 DNA sequence: TGTGCCAGCAGCTTGCCGCCGAGTAGCACAGATACGCAGTATTTT.

The chain couples TRBV5-1 to TRBJ2-5, with 9 bases identical to TRBD1. CDR1 SGHRS and CDR2 YFSETQ come from the germline V gene. This CDR3 contains 19 residues. V trimming: 3 bases; J trimming: 0 bases; junction bases outside the gene matches: 15. The CDR3 DNA sequence: TGCGCCAGCAGCTCGCCAGGGACAGGGTGGTTGAAGAACCAAGAGACCCAGTACTTC. It encodes CASSSPGTGWLKNQETQYF.

The rearrangement links TRBV29-1 to TRBJ2-1; D ambiguous. The CDR3 spans 11 residues. V shed 4 bases and J shed 4 bases, with 5 bases lying between them. Looked up from germline, CDR1 is SQVTM and CDR2 is ANQGSEA. The CDR3 sequence is CSVARYNEQFF. In nucleotides, the CDR3 is TGCAGCGTTGCCAGGTACAATGAGCAGTTCTTC.

This chain connects TRBV5-5 to TRBJ2-7; 7 bases are shared with TRBD1. This CDR3 has 18 residues. J lost 1 base, V lost 0 bases, and 13 bases had no gene match. Germline V gene data show CDR1 as SGHKS and CDR2 as YYEKEE (reference sequence). In nucleotides, the CDR3 is TGTGCCAGCAGCTTGGGAGGGGACAGCGCTTGGACTTCCTACGAGCAGTACTTC. Protein sequence: CASSLGGDSAWTSYEQYF.

The chain couples TRBV10-1 to TRBJ2-1; D remains ambiguous. V was pared by 2 bases and J by 4 bases, with 9 bases between. This CDR3 has 14 amino acids. Germline V gene lookup returns CDR1 WNHNN and CDR2 SYGVQD (reference sequence). In nucleotides, the CDR3 is TGCGCCAGCAGTGAGGTTAGCCTATACAATGAGCAGTTCTTC. This sequence encodes CASSEVSLYNEQFF.

The chain employs TRBV2 and TRBJ2-7; possible D gene TRBD1, 6 bases. V was clipped by 10 bases and J by 4 bases, with 11 bases between them. The CDR3 consists of 11 residues. The germline gives CDR1 SNHLY, CDR2 FYNNEI. The DNA of the CDR3 is TGTGCCAACCTACAGGGATACGAGCAGTACTTC. This translates into CANLQGYEQYF.

The chain links TRBV30 to TRBJ2-1, with 8 bases lining up with TRBD1. J gave up 5 bases and V 0 bases, and 3 bases lay outside the gene matches. Germline values: CDR1 GTSNPN, CDR2 SVGIG (reference sequence). This CDR3 has 14 amino acids. The CDR3 spells CAWSVTGGNNEQFF. DNA of the CDR3: TGTGCCTGGAGTGTAACAGGGGGGAACAATGAGCAGTTCTTC.

The chain combines TRBV5-6 with TRBJ1-1; 10 bases fit TRBD1. CDR3 size: 16 residues. Germline V gene data show CDR1 as SGHDT and CDR2 as YYEEEE. V gave up 4 bases and J gave up 5 bases; unmatched junction bases: 11. The CDR3 loop is CASSPRRQGAYTEAFF. CDR3 DNA: TGTGCCAGCAGCCCAAGGAGACAGGGGGCTTATACTGAAGCTTTCTTT.

The chain uses TRBV7-8 and TRBJ1-1; D may be TRBD1 (5 bases). V shed 1 base and J shed 4 bases, with 10 bases lying between them. Germline V gene data show CDR1 as SGHVS and CDR2 as FQNEAQ. CDR3 length: 14 residues. The CDR3 bases are TGTGCCAGCAGCTTAGAAAGTAGGGGCACTGAAGCTTTCTTT. Translating it yields CASSLESRGTEAFF.

The rearrangement uses TRBV4-1 and TRBJ2-7; 8 nucleotides match TRBD1. From germline, CDR1 is MGHRA and CDR2 YSYEKL. The trim removed 4 bases at V and 2 bases at J, leaving 7 bases unmatched. CDR3 length equals 15 residues. This CDR3 reads CASSPTDRAAYEQYF. The DNA of the CDR3 is TGCGCCAGCAGCCCGACGGACAGGGCTGCCTACGAGCAGTACTTC.

This chain links TRBV28 with TRBJ2-7, with D maybe TRBD2 (6 bases). Germline CDR1 and CDR2: MDHEN and SYDVKM. The V end was cut by 3 bases, the J end by 7 bases, with 16 bases between. The CDR3 totals 14 residues. The CDR3 loop reads CASSLGDSRGEQYF. CDR3 DNA sequence: TGTGCCAGCAGTTTGGGGGACTCTCGGGGGGAGCAGTACTTC.

This clone was found once. This sequence joins TRBV5-4 and TRBJ2-7; tentatively, D is TRBD1 (5 bases). Germline-derived CDR1 and CDR2 are SGHNT and YYREEE (reference sequence). V lost 4 bases to trimming and J lost 4 bases, with 21 bases between them. The length of the CDR3 is 16 residues. CDR3 protein: CASSPSTRAGLYEQYF. The CDR3 region has the DNA TGTGCCAGCAGCCCCTCGACGAGAGCAGGGCTATACGAGCAGTACTTC.

J is TRBJ1-2 and V is TRBV6-1; D is unclear. Trimming took off 7 bases at V and 7 bases at J, with 19 bases between the two ends. Germline CDR1 MNHNS, CDR2 SASEGT. There are 14 residues in the CDR3. The CDR3 region is CASIRTSREGGYTF. DNA of the CDR3: TGTGCCAGCATTCGGACCTCTAGGGAGGGTGGCTACACCTTC.

J is TRBJ1-4 and V is TRBV7-2; D unclear. CDR3 length: 14 residues. With 4 bases removed from V and 8 bases from J, the gap between germline ends came to 14 bases. The V gene's germline CDR1 is SGHTA and CDR2 FQGNSA. In DNA, the CDR3 is TGTGCCAGCAGCTCCAGGCCCCGGGGAGAAAAACTGTTTTTT. Protein product: CASSSRPRGEKLFF.

The chain joins TRBV7-8 to TRBJ2-1, with 7 bases aligning to TRBD2. The trim removed 10 bases at V and 5 bases at J, leaving 8 bases unmatched. The CDR3 extends over 13 amino acids. The V gene's germline CDR1 is SGHVS and CDR2 FQNEAQ. The CDR3 DNA is TGTGCCACTGGGACGGGGGGTGACAATGAGCAGTTCTTC. Its protein product is CATGTGGDNEQFF.

The chain has TRBV29-1 and TRBJ2-7; D might be TRBD2 (6 bases). This CDR3 contains 11 residues. The V gene's germline CDR1 is SQVTM and CDR2 ANQGSEA. The CDR3 nucleotides are TGCTCCGCGGGGCAGACCTACGAGCAGTACTTC. Translating it yields CSAGQTYEQYF.

The chain is built from TRBV27 and TRBJ1-5, with a possible D match to TRBD1 (6 bases). Trimming pared 4 bases from V and 1 base from J, leaving 8 bases between. This CDR3 has 14 residues. Germline-derived CDR1 and CDR2 are MNHEY and SMNVEV (reference sequence). CDR3 loop: CASSSQGSNQPQHF. In DNA form, the CDR3 reads TGTGCCAGCAGTTCGCAGGGGAGCAATCAGCCCCAGCATTTT.

The chain has TRBV10-1 and TRBJ2-1, with D tentatively TRBD1 (5 bases). The CDR3 length is 12 residues. The V gene's germline CDR1 is WNHNN and CDR2 SYGVQD (reference sequence). V lost 1 base and J lost 8, with 6 bases in between. CDR3 nucleotides: TGCGCCAGCAGTGAGTGGGGCCATGAGCAGTTCTTC. It encodes CASSEWGHEQFF.